This section outlines one T cell receptor (beta chain) sequence together with its context. Its antigen is still unknown. This sample is drawn from a study of radiation and T cells in renal cell carcinoma. Produced via immunoSEQ multiplex PCR; TCRdb's table is partial and in-frame only. The table records fewer than 150,000 clones, more than 75% of them present only once. Notes on the study in general: In blood, top tumor clones expanded by 2 weeks, shrinking by 4.

Sample time point: blood 2 weeks post-SBRT. The treatment denotes: 15 Gy SBRT to primary tumor, nephrectomy 4 weeks later. After SBRT, blood was collected at 2 and 4 weeks, plus baseline. This CDR3 spans 15 amino acids. Trimming took 3 bases from V and 9 from J, leaving 15 bases between them. Germline V lookup: CDR1 SGHTA, CDR2 FQGTGA. The specimen was blood, collected from a patient whose treatment included radiotherapy and nephrectomy. The clonotype comes from a woman aged 70-85 years with renal cell carcinoma. This chain connects TRBV7-3 to TRBJ1-6, with D perhaps matching TRBD1 (5 bases). CDR3 nucleotide sequence: TGTGCCAGCAGCTTCGATAGTCAGGGAGGTTCACCCCTCCACTTT. Encoded protein: CASSFDSQGGSPLHF.